This is a list of T cell receptor beta chains from one sample in a study of control samples from healthy donors and cancer patients. Here immunoSEQ multiplex PCR was the method, and the copy in TCRdb shows in-frame clones only, minus some. The repertoire holds 85,000 to 110,000 clones, with about 89% as singletons. Source material: PBMCs. The source of these receptors is a man in his fifties or sixties with lung cancer. Each CDR3 is given with its conserved first and last residue. Fields, in order: D gene, clone size, V gene, J gene, CDR3 protein, CDR3 DNA. The D gene is left open where the match is weak. Clone size appears in some rows only: once, few, many, or a class for an expanded clone.

D gene: TRBD1
clone size: once
V gene: TRBV5-1
J gene: TRBJ1-2
CDR3 protein: CASSLGQGANYGYTF
CDR3 DNA: TGCGCCAGCAGCTTGGGACAGGGGGCCAACTATGGCTACACCTTC

D gene: TRBD1
clone size: .
V gene: TRBV30
J gene: TRBJ1-6
CDR3 protein: CAWSVQGFSPLHF
CDR3 DNA: TGTGCCTGGAGTGTACAGGGGTTTTCACCCCTCCACTTT

D gene: TRBD1
clone size: .
V gene: TRBV19
J gene: TRBJ1-5
CDR3 protein: CASSIERDRLQPQHF
CDR3 DNA: TGTGCCAGTAGTATAGAGAGGGACAGGCTTCAGCCCCAGCATTTT

D gene: TRBD1
clone size: .
V gene: TRBV5-1
J gene: TRBJ2-2
CDR3 protein: CASSYDRANTGELFF
CDR3 DNA: TGCGCCAGCAGCTATGACAGGGCCAACACCGGGGAGCTGTTTTTT

D gene: .
clone size: .
V gene: TRBV13
J gene: TRBJ2-5
CDR3 protein: CASSPTGFETQYF
CDR3 DNA: TGTGCCAGCAGCCCCACAGGGTTTGAGACCCAGTACTTC

D gene: TRBD1
clone size: .
V gene: TRBV29-1
J gene: TRBJ2-7
CDR3 protein: CSVQIRGRNYEQYF
CDR3 DNA: TGCAGCGTTCAAATAAGGGGGCGCAACTACGAGCAGTACTTC

D gene: .
clone size: once
V gene: TRBV30
J gene: TRBJ2-5
CDR3 protein: CAWSDKKETQYF
CDR3 DNA: TGTGCCTGGAGCGACAAGAAGGAGACCCAGTACTTC

D gene: TRBD1
clone size: few
V gene: TRBV5-6
J gene: TRBJ1-6
CDR3 protein: CASSSVQGHNSPLHF
CDR3 DNA: TGTGCCAGCAGCAGCGTACAGGGGCATAATTCACCCCTCCACTTT

D gene: .
clone size: .
V gene: TRBV2
J gene: TRBJ1-6
CDR3 protein: CASTRGAGSPLHF
CDR3 DNA: TGTGCCAGCACCCGGGGGGCTGGTTCACCCCTCCACTTT

D gene: .
clone size: few
V gene: TRBV5-6
J gene: TRBJ1-6
CDR3 protein: CASSLASGTAMPGRPTLHF
CDR3 DNA: TGTGCCAGCAGCTTGGCCTCCGGGACGGCGATGCCTGGTAGGCCCACCCTCCACTTT

D gene: .
clone size: .
V gene: TRBV5-1
J gene: TRBJ2-7
CDR3 protein: CASSLEEGFFYEQYF
CDR3 DNA: TGCGCCAGCAGCTTGGAAGAGGGGTTTTTTTACGAGCAGTACTTC

D gene: TRBD1
clone size: .
V gene: TRBV7-9
J gene: TRBJ1-2
CDR3 protein: CASSFGTGGNYGYTF
CDR3 DNA: TGTGCCAGCAGCTTCGGGACAGGGGGCAACTATGGCTACACCTTC

D gene: TRBD1
clone size: .
V gene: TRBV18
J gene: TRBJ1-6
CDR3 protein: CASSDGTGSSPLHF
CDR3 DNA: TGTGCCAGCTCAGATGGGACAGGGAGTTCACCCCTCCACTTT

D gene: TRBD1
clone size: .
V gene: TRBV29-1
J gene: TRBJ1-1
CDR3 protein: CSVGDRAMLRAFF
CDR3 DNA: TGCAGCGTTGGAGACAGGGCGATGTTAAGAGCTTTCTTT

D gene: TRBD1
clone size: .
V gene: TRBV18
J gene: TRBJ1-1
CDR3 protein: CASSPSGQGVSVEAFF
CDR3 DNA: TGTGCCAGCTCACCCTCGGGACAGGGGGTTTCAGTGGAAGCTTTCTTT

D gene: .
clone size: .
V gene: TRBV6-2/TRBV6-3
J gene: TRBJ2-7
CDR3 protein: CASIPSSGQNYEQYF
CDR3 DNA: TGTGCCAGCATCCCGTCGTCAGGGCAGAACTACGAGCAGTACTTC

D gene: TRBD1
clone size: .
V gene: TRBV2
J gene: TRBJ2-5
CDR3 protein: CASSRGRTQETQYF
CDR3 DNA: TGTGCCAGCAGCAGGGGGCGCACCCAAGAGACCCAGTACTTC

D gene: TRBD1
clone size: .
V gene: TRBV23-1
J gene: TRBJ1-2
CDR3 protein: CASSQTRGRLGYTF
CDR3 DNA: TGCGCCAGCAGTCAAACCAGGGGGCGACTTGGCTACACCTTC

D gene: .
clone size: .
V gene: TRBV6-6
J gene: TRBJ1-1
CDR3 protein: CASPRDFVPEAFF
CDR3 DNA: TGTGCCAGCCCCAGGGATTTCGTGCCTGAAGCTTTCTTT

D gene: .
clone size: .
V gene: TRBV11-2
J gene: TRBJ2-7
CDR3 protein: CASSLSRGFEQYF
CDR3 DNA: TGTGCCAGCAGCTTAAGTAGGGGGTTCGAGCAGTACTTC

D gene: .
clone size: .
V gene: TRBV5-1
J gene: TRBJ1-1
CDR3 protein: CASSLSGTAHLNTEAFF
CDR3 DNA: TGCGCCAGCAGCTTGTCCGGGACTGCACATTTGAACACTGAAGCTTTCTTT

D gene: .
clone size: .
V gene: TRBV3-1/TRBV3-2
J gene: TRBJ2-7
CDR3 protein: CASSQRVYEQYF
CDR3 DNA: TGTGCCAGCAGCCAAAGGGTCTACGAGCAGTACTTC

D gene: TRBD1
clone size: once
V gene: TRBV4-1
J gene: TRBJ2-1
CDR3 protein: CASSTRSGTDFSSYNEQFF
CDR3 DNA: TGCGCCAGCAGCACTAGATCCGGGACAGACTTTTCAAGTTACAATGAGCAGTTCTTC

D gene: .
clone size: many
V gene: TRBV3-1/TRBV3-2
J gene: TRBJ1-3
CDR3 protein: CASSTNSGNTIYF
CDR3 DNA: TGTGCCAGCAGTACGAACTCTGGAAACACCATATATTTT

D gene: TRBD1
clone size: .
V gene: TRBV6-5
J gene: TRBJ1-5
CDR3 protein: CASSLQQGNQPQHF
CDR3 DNA: TGTGCCAGCAGCCTACAACAGGGGAATCAGCCCCAGCATTTT

D gene: .
clone size: .
V gene: TRBV2
J gene: TRBJ1-4
CDR3 protein: CASSGQQNEKLFF
CDR3 DNA: TGTGCCAGCAGTGGGCAGCAGAATGAAAAACTGTTTTTT